The source of this T cell receptor beta chain is a study of cytomegalovirus exposure and HLA in healthy donors. In the PCR, 60 Vbeta and 13 Jbeta primers were used. The table came from immunoSEQ multiplex PCR; TCRdb's copy has only in-frame clones and leaves some out. Here the sample spans roughly 200,000 clones, around three quarters being singletons. Germline V gene data show CDR1 as LNHDA and CDR2 as SQIVND (reference sequence). This CDR3 spans 14 amino acids. After removal of 5 bases from V and 5 bases from J, the junction contained 7 bases not matched to a gene. Source material: PBMCs. This chain connects TRBV19 to TRBJ2-7, with TRBD1 matching over 9 bases. The origin of this receptor is a man aged 25-45 years in good health and CMV-seronegative. The CDR3 region has the DNA TGTGCCAGTAGTTTTTGGGACAGGGTTCACGAGCAGTACTTC. Encoded protein: CASSFWDRVHEQYF.